These T cell receptor beta chains were read from a single sample in a study of technical replicates of blood from several donors. Profiling relied on immunoSEQ multiplex PCR, and the TCRdb table lists in-frame clones only, not all of them. The repertoire has approximately 17,000 clones, about 89% of them found once; the top ten carry about 11%. Sequencing input: PBMCs. Receptor source: a human donor in good health. Both conserved end residues are part of each CDR3. A D gene is named only where the DNA matches it firmly. Not all rows give a size; the values are once, few, many and, for expanded clones, a class.

j_call d_call v_call clone_size cdr3_nt cdr3_aa
TRBJ2-1 . TRBV4-1 . TGCGCCAGCAGCCCACAAGGTCCTAGCTCCTACAATGAGCAGTTCTTC CASSPQGPSSYNEQFF
TRBJ2-7 TRBD1 TRBV5-4 . TGTGCCAGCAGCTTGGATAGGCAGGGGGCACGGGAGCAGTACTTC CASSLDRQGAREQYF
TRBJ1-4 TRBD1 TRBV19 few TGTGCCAGTAGTATAACGGGACAGTCGGGCGAAAAACTGTTTTTT CASSITGQSGEKLFF
TRBJ1-2 TRBD1 TRBV28 . TGTGCCACCAGGGGGACTCTCCGGGGCACGTCCTATGGCTACACCTTC CATRGTLRGTSYGYTF
TRBJ1-3 . TRBV6-5 . TGTGCCAGCAGTTACTCGGGGCCTTACGCCGGAAACACCATATATTTT CASSYSGPYAGNTIYF
TRBJ2-3 . TRBV7-3 . TGTGCCAGCAGCTTAATAAGGCTGCAGGAACAGTATTTT CASSLIRLQEQYF
TRBJ2-1 TRBD2 TRBV11-3 . TGTGCCAGCAGGGGGGAGGGCCCCAACAATGAGCAGTTCTTC CASRGEGPNNEQFF
TRBJ2-5 . TRBV5-1 . TGCGCCAGCAGCTTCGGGACTCCTGTACGGGAGATCCAGTACTTC CASSFGTPVREIQYF
TRBJ2-7 . TRBV6-6 . TGTGCCAGCAGTTACTCTGCGTACGAGCAGTACTTC CASSYSAYEQYF
TRBJ2-7 . TRBV4-2 . TGTGCCAGCAGCCAAGAAGGAGGCGGGGTGGCCTACGAGCAGTACTTC CASSQEGGGVAYEQYF
TRBJ1-1 . TRBV18 . TGTGCCAGCTCACCACCGTCTTTACGGGCCGGGGACACTGAAGCTTTCTTT CASSPPSLRAGDTEAFF
TRBJ2-7 TRBD1 TRBV11-2 . TGTGCCAGCAGCTGGGAGGCGGGACAGGGTATCCACGAGCAGTACTTC CASSWEAGQGIHEQYF
TRBJ2-4 . TRBV5-1 . TGCGCCAGCAGCGCGGGCCTTGAGGTGGGCATTCAGTACTTC CASSAGLEVGIQYF
TRBJ2-3 TRBD1 TRBV2 . TGTGCCAGCAGAGAGACAGGGGTGGCAGATACGCAGTATTTT CASRETGVADTQYF
TRBJ2-2 . TRBV6-1 . TGTGCCAGCATCGACCCAGGTGGCACCGGGGAGCTGTTTTTT CASIDPGGTGELFF
TRBJ2-1 TRBD2 TRBV6-6 . TGTGCCAGCAGTCACGCTAGCGGGAGTGGCTACAATGAGCAGTTCTTC CASSHASGSGYNEQFF
TRBJ1-1 TRBD1 TRBV2 . TGTGCCAGTGGACAGGAGAACACTGAAGCTTTCTTT CASGQENTEAFF
TRBJ2-1 . TRBV11-3 . TGTGCCAGCAGCCCTTCGGTTGCGGGATACAATGAGCAGTTCTTC CASSPSVAGYNEQFF
TRBJ2-7 . TRBV27 . TGTGCCAGCAGTCCGGCCGGTTGGGGCGGCGCCTACGAGCAGTACTTC CASSPAGWGGAYEQYF
TRBJ2-7 TRBD2 TRBV11-2 . TGTGCCAGCAGCACCCGGACTAGCGGGAGGGTGAACGAGCAGTACTTC CASSTRTSGRVNEQYF
TRBJ2-2 TRBD2 TRBV9 . TGTGCCAGCAGCACTACTAGCGGCCCGGACACCGGGGAGCTGTTTTTT CASSTTSGPDTGELFF
TRBJ1-4 TRBD1 TRBV29-1 . TGCAGCGTGCGGACAGGGGGCGATGAAAAACTGTTTTTT CSVRTGGDEKLFF
TRBJ2-2 TRBD2 TRBV19 once TGTGCCAGTAGTTTCACTAGCGCCACAAACACCGGGGAGCTGTTTTTT CASSFTSATNTGELFF
TRBJ2-3 . TRBV6-1 . TGTGCCAGCAGTGAAGGAGCTCGTCAAACGCAGTATTTT CASSEGARQTQYF
TRBJ2-5 . TRBV7-9 . TGTGCCAGCAGCAGAGCCGCGGAGACCCAGTACTTC CASSRAAETQYF
TRBJ1-4 . TRBV29-1 . TGCAGCGCTGGCGGGAGTGCAACTAATGATGAAAAACTGTTTTTT CSAGGSATNDEKLFF
TRBJ1-3 . TRBV27 . TGTGCCAGCAGTTCCCAGAACACCATATATTTT CASSSQNTIYF
TRBJ2-7 . TRBV28 . TGTGCCAGCAGCCCCGGACAGACCTACGAGCAGTACTTC CASSPGQTYEQYF
TRBJ2-1 . TRBV7-2 . TGTGCCAGCAGCCCGTATCTAGCCGATGAGCAGTTCTTC CASSPYLADEQFF
TRBJ2-7 . TRBV12-5 . TGTGCTAGTGGTTTGGGTTCGCAGAACGAGCAGTACTTC CASGLGSQNEQYF
TRBJ2-5 TRBD2 TRBV7-9 . TGTGCCAGCAGCCCTCTAGCGGGCGCCCAAGAGACCCAGTACTTC CASSPLAGAQETQYF
TRBJ2-2 TRBD2 TRBV28 . TGTGCCAGCAGTTTGGGGGGACTAGCGGGAAACACCGGGGAGCTGTTTTTT CASSLGGLAGNTGELFF
TRBJ2-1 . TRBV5-1 . TGCGCCAGCAGCTTGCCGGAGTCTTTCAATGAGCAGTTCTTC CASSLPESFNEQFF
TRBJ2-5 TRBD1 TRBV18 . TGTGCCAGCTGCGACAGGGCACAAGAGACCCAGTACTTC CASCDRAQETQYF
TRBJ1-3 . TRBV5-1 . TGCGCCAGCAGCTTGGGAGGTGGTGGAAACACCATATATTTT CASSLGGGGNTIYF
TRBJ1-3 TRBD1 TRBV19 . TGTGCCAGTAGTAGCAACAGGGGGTTCGGAAACACCATATATTTT CASSSNRGFGNTIYF
TRBJ1-4 . TRBV5-6 . TGTGCCAGCAGCTTGGGGAGAGCAACTAATGAAAAACTGTTTTTT CASSLGRATNEKLFF
TRBJ1-2 . TRBV30 . TGTGCCTGGAGTGCAGGGAATGGCTACACCTTC CAWSAGNGYTF
TRBJ1-5 TRBD1 TRBV5-4 . TGTGCCAGCAGCTTGGCCCTGTATGGACAGGGCGTAAATCAGCCCCAGCATTTT CASSLALYGQGVNQPQHF
TRBJ2-4 TRBD1 TRBV18 . TGTGCCAGCTCACTTGGGCGGCCGGGACAGGGGAATGTACCCAATACCAAAAACATTCAGTACTTC CASSLGRPGQGNVPNTKNIQYF
TRBJ1-3 . TRBV2 few TGTGCCAGCAGTGGTACAGGGAAGTCTGGAAACACCATATATTTT CASSGTGKSGNTIYF
TRBJ1-2 TRBD1 TRBV16 . TGTGCCAGCAGCCTGCAGGGGGCTAACTATGGCTACACCTTC CASSLQGANYGYTF
TRBJ2-5 . TRBV7-7 . TGTGCCAGCAGCTTAGTTCGGTGGGAGACCCAGTACTTC CASSLVRWETQYF
TRBJ1-5 . TRBV19 . TGTGCCAGTAGTATGGGGGCAGGCAATCAGCCCCAGCATTTT CASSMGAGNQPQHF
TRBJ2-5 TRBD2 TRBV18 . TGTGCCAGCTCACCTTCGTCGGAAGCGGGAGGGACCCAGTACTTC CASSPSSEAGGTQYF
TRBJ1-1 . TRBV7-8 . TGTGCCAGCAGCTTAGTGGTTAGACCCACTACCAACCCGAACACTGAAGCTTTCTTT CASSLVVRPTTNPNTEAFF
TRBJ2-5 . TRBV5-4 . TGTGCCAGCAGCTCGGCAGGGGTACAAGAGACCCAGTACTTC CASSSAGVQETQYF
TRBJ2-7 TRBD1 TRBV25-1 . TGTGCCAGCAATGGGGGGACAGGGGTTTATCACGAGCAGTACTTC CASNGGTGVYHEQYF
TRBJ2-7 . TRBV11-2 few TGTGCCAGCAGCCCAGGGGCGAGCTCCTACGAGCAGTACTTC CASSPGASSYEQYF
TRBJ2-5 TRBD2 TRBV19 . TGTGCCAGTAGTTCCGGGACTACCACCCTCCCAAGGGAAGAGACCCAGTACTTC CASSSGTTTLPREETQYF
TRBJ1-1 TRBD1 TRBV9 . TGTGCCAGCAGCGTAGCCCCCCAGGGGGACACTGAAGCTTTCTTT CASSVAPQGDTEAFF
TRBJ1-4 . TRBV10-3 . TGTGCCATCAGTGTTGGGGGGGCGGAAAAACTGTTTTTT CAISVGGAEKLFF
TRBJ2-7 TRBD2 TRBV10-3 . TGTGCCATCAGTGACCTTAGACTAGCGGGAGGGGGCTACGAGCAGTACTTC CAISDLRLAGGGYEQYF
TRBJ2-1 TRBD2 TRBV6-1 . TGTGCCAGCAGCTCTGAAGCGGGAGGTTTAAATGAGCAGTTCTTC CASSSEAGGLNEQFF
TRBJ1-2 . TRBV6-6 few TGTGCCAGCAGTTACTCGAGGACACCGGAAGGCTACACCTTC CASSYSRTPEGYTF
TRBJ2-2 TRBD2 TRBV7-6 . TGTGCCAGCAGCCCCCGGACTAGCGGTGACACCGGGGAGCTGTTTTTT CASSPRTSGDTGELFF
TRBJ2-1 TRBD2 TRBV25-1 . TGTGCCTCAAGCGGGACCTACAATGAGCAGTTCTTC CASSGTYNEQFF
TRBJ1-4 TRBD1 TRBV19 . TGTGCCAGTAGTCTACAGGGGGCAGCAACTAATGAAAAACTGTTTTTT CASSLQGAATNEKLFF
TRBJ2-2 . TRBV19 once TGTGCCAGTAAAGCGGCTAGGAACACCGGGGAGCTGTTTTTT CASKAARNTGELFF